The clone carrying this TCR beta chain was recorded at least ten times. Its antigen remains unknown. The data derive from a study of T cells in Graves' hyperthyroidism and ophthalmopathy. Investigators excluded patients with uncontrolled infection, other autoimmune disease, pregnancy or lactation. More than 9.5 ml fresh peripheral blood yielded the PBMCs. The study's findings and limits: In validation, the model predicted ophthalmopathy. These predictions came a median roughly 6 months before onset.

It was RNA transcripts that yielded the amplified TCR beta CDR3 regions. A first-round RT-PCR of the TCR CDR3 used the HTBI primer set. TCRdb independently ran MiXCR on the multiplex PCR reads; one entry per CDR3 protein. Among some 490,000 distinct CDR3 sequences listed, approximately 22% were seen once. This CDR3 comprises 13 residues. The V gene's germline CDR1 is LGHNT and CDR2 FRNRAP. Trimming removed 1 base from V and 7 bases from J, with 7 bases in between. This receptor was obtained from a woman in her 70s with Graves' ophthalmopathy. The specimen sequenced was blood. This sequence joins TRBV12-5 and TRBJ2-2; the D gene is possibly TRBD1 (5 bases). The DNA of the CDR3 is TGTGCTAGTGGTTTGGGACAGAACGGGGAGCTGTTTTTT. It codes for CASGLGQNGELFF.